This TCR beta chain came from a study of T-cell memory formation after mild COVID-19. Turning to the study itself: TCR clusters were mostly confined to one donor each. General observations from the study: Pre-infection memory already had some responding clones, implying cross-reactive memory joined. The second-wave clones peaking on day 37 were not confirmed as SARS-CoV-2-specific.

From the 5' RACE reads, TCRdb called clonotypes with MiXCR, one entry per CDR3 protein. The table includes around 200,000 distinct CDR3 sequences, around 27% detected once. With regard to this clonotype: Its antigen is currently unknown.

Trimming left V 0 bases short and J 6 bases short, with 8 bases between. The CDR3 covers 14 residues. The material sequenced was PBMCs or a T cell subset sorted from them (not recorded which). The V gene is TRBV12-3 or TRBV12-4, the J gene TRBJ2-2; no clear D. This TCR was recovered from an adult woman who had mild COVID-19 (a few samples of this study predate the infection). Cell type and time point are not known. This chain's CDR3 is CASSLASDAGELFF. Written as DNA, the CDR3 is TGTGCCAGCAGTTTAGCGTCGGACGCCGGGGAGCTGTTTTTT.